These 3 T cell receptor beta chains came from one sample sequenced in a study of Tregs in tolerant kidney transplant recipients. TCRdb's copy holds only in-frame clones and misses some; the assay was immunoSEQ multiplex PCR. The table includes about 50,000 clones, approximately 90% detected once. The nonmyeloablative bone marrow transplants came from related graft donors, with transient mixed chimerism. Source: CD8+ T cells from blood (PBMCs), taken 12 months after the transplant. These receptors came from a human patient who received a combined kidney and bone marrow transplant. Some of these T cells may belong to the graft donor.

The chain is built from TRBV15 and TRBJ1-1; a weak D match, TRBD1 (5 bases). Per the germline V gene, CDR1 is LNHNV and CDR2 is YYDKDF (reference sequence). The CDR3 length is 13 residues. Trimming pared 5 bases from V and 3 bases from J, leaving 10 bases between. The CDR3 nucleotides read TGTGCCACCAGCCTGGGAGGGGACACTGAAGCTTTCTTT. As protein: CATSLGGDTEAFF.

The rearrangement links TRBV12-5 to TRBJ1-6; 8 bases map to TRBD1. V lost 2 bases to trimming and J lost 5 bases; unmatched junction nucleotides: 8. CDR3 length: 17 amino acids. Germline values: CDR1 LGHNT, CDR2 FRNRAP. DNA of the CDR3: TGTGCTAGTGGTTTGTGGGGAATGACAGGGGATAATTCACCCCTCCACTTT. This codes for CASGLWGMTGDNSPLHF.

The rearrangement links TRBV7-2 to TRBJ1-1; TRBD1 is a possible D gene (6 bases). Germline-derived CDR1 and CDR2 are SGHTA and FQGNSA. V dropped 5 bases and J dropped 7 bases, with 14 bases sitting between them. The CDR3 is 13 residues long. The CDR3 spells CASSPDSGVEAFF. The CDR3 region has the DNA TGTGCCAGCAGCCCCGATTCAGGGGTTGAAGCTTTCTTT.